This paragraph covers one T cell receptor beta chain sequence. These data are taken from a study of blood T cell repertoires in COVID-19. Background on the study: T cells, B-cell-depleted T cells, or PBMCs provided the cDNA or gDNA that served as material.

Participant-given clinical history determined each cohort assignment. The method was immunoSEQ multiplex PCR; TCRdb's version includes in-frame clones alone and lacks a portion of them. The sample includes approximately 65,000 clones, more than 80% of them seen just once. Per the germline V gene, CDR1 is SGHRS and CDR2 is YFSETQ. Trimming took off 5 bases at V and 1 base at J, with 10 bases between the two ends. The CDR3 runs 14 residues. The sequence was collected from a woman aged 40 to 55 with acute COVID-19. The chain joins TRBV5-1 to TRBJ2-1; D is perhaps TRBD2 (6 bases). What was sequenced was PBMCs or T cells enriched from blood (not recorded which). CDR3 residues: CASSRERSYNEQFF. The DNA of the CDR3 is TGCGCCAGCAGTCGGGAGAGGTCCTACAATGAGCAGTTCTTC.